The 15 T cell receptor beta chains below all came from one sample that was sequenced in a study of Ad26.COV2.S vaccination and SARS-CoV-2 variants. Treatment noted: approximately 18 received Ad26.COV2.S at low or high dose, single or two shots; 5 received placebo; per-sample allocation not given. Samples analyzed were those drawn on day 63 after the first vaccine or placebo injection. TCRdb's copy holds only in-frame clones and misses some; the assay was immunoSEQ multiplex PCR. The data hold roughly 680,000 clones, with roughly 90% observed a single time. The sample consisted of peripheral blood, taken in a trial of Ad26.COV2.S vaccine versus placebo. These receptors were taken from a person aged 18 to 59 who received the Ad26.COV2.S COVID-19 vaccine or a placebo.

This sequence joins TRBV4-1 and TRBJ1-5, with TRBD1 as a possible D gene (6 bases). Germline-derived CDR1 and CDR2 are MGHRA and YSYEKL. Deletions cut 2 bases from V and 6 bases from J, with 8 bases between. The CDR3 runs to 13 residues. CDR3 sequence: CASSQLRGQPQHF. DNA of the CDR3: TGCGCCAGCAGCCAACTCAGGGGTCAGCCCCAGCATTTT.

The chain has TRBV11-3 and TRBJ2-2, with D possibly TRBD1 on 5 matching bases. The CDR3 runs 13 residues. Germline-derived CDR1 and CDR2 are SGHNT and YENEEA. With 8 bases removed from V and 2 bases from J, the gap between germline ends came to 9 bases. The DNA of the CDR3 is TGTGCCAGCGCGGACACTAACACCGGGGAGCTGTTTTTT. Translating gives CASADTNTGELFF.

The V gene is TRBV6-5, the J gene TRBJ1-2; 9 nucleotides agree with TRBD1. The germline V gene has CDR1 MNHEY and CDR2 SVGAGI. The CDR3 is 15 amino acids. The trim removed 2 bases at V and 2 bases at J, leaving 3 bases unmatched. This CDR3 is CASSYGQGINYGYTF. Written as DNA, the CDR3 is TGTGCCAGCAGTTACGGACAGGGGATAAACTATGGCTACACCTTC.

CDR3 protein: CASSHPESEVKGYGYTF. CDR3 DNA: TGTGCCAGCAGCCACCCTGAAAGTGAAGTGAAGGGCTATGGCTACACCTTC. V usage is TRBV7-9 and J usage is TRBJ1-2; no clear D. Trimming took 5 bases from V and 4 from J, leaving 23 bases between them. The CDR3 sequence is 17 residues long. From germline, CDR1 is SEHNR and CDR2 FQNEAQ (reference sequence).

The chain recombines TRBV18 with TRBJ2-1; 9 nucleotides line up with TRBD2. The germline V gene has CDR1 KGHSH and CDR2 LQKENI. V lost 2 bases, J lost 7 bases, and 3 bases stayed unmatched. The CDR3 runs 14 residues. CDR3 DNA: TGTGCCAGCTCACCAAGGCGGGAGGGGAATGAGCAGTTCTTC. It specifies CASSPRREGNEQFF.

The rearrangement joins TRBV5-4 to TRBJ2-7; 8 nucleotides align to TRBD2. The V and J ends lost 2 bases and 0 bases, in that order; junction bases with no gene match: 16. The V gene's germline CDR1 is SGHNT and CDR2 YYREEE (reference sequence). The CDR3 consists of 19 residues. The CDR3 DNA is TGTGCCAGCAGCTTTCTGCCCGCGGGACTAGGGGGAGCCTCCTACGAGCAGTACTTC. Amino acids: CASSFLPAGLGGASYEQYF.

A note on this clone: At one end the junction does not follow the germline gene, possibly because of a read error. The chain uses TRBV7-9 and TRBJ2-1; no clear D. Germline CDR1 is SEHNR and CDR2 is FQNEAQ (reference sequence). This CDR3 is 12 amino acids long. The DNA for the CDR3 is TGTGCCAGCAGCTTGGACGCTCCCTATCTGATCTTC. The encoded protein is CASSLDAPYLIF.

A word on this clone: The sample holds other DNA sequences that translate to the same CDR3. This rearrangement joins TRBV7-9 to TRBJ2-7; tentatively, D is TRBD2 (5 bases). This CDR3 region has 12 residues. The V end was cut by 6 bases, the J end by 3 bases, with 9 bases between. Germline V gene data show CDR1 as SEHNR and CDR2 as FQNEAQ (reference sequence). CDR3 region: CASSRDYYEQYF. CDR3 coding DNA: TGTGCCAGCAGTCGCGACTACTACGAGCAGTACTTC.

The rearrangement links TRBV7-9 to TRBJ1-1, with D possibly matching TRBD1 (6 bases). Germline CDR1 and CDR2: SEHNR and FQNEAQ (reference sequence). The CDR3 has 11 residues. V was trimmed by 7 bases and J by 5 bases, leaving 8 bases between them. The CDR3 coding sequence is TGTGCCAGCAACAGGGATACTGAAGCTTTCTTT. This translates into CASNRDTEAFF.

CDR3 sequence reads: CASSYVLGGDSYNEQFF. CDR3 DNA sequence: TGTGCCAGCAGCTACGTCTTAGGGGGAGACTCCTACAATGAGCAGTTCTTC. The genes are TRBV5-5 and TRBJ2-1; D is possibly TRBD1 (6 bases). V was shortened by 3 bases and J by 0 bases, with 16 bases between the two germline ends. This CDR3 comprises 17 residues. Germline CDR1 and CDR2: SGHKS and YYEKEE (reference sequence).

The chain joins TRBV5-1 to TRBJ1-2; D is undetermined. The CDR3 is made up of 14 amino acids. Germline assignment: CDR1 SGHRS and CDR2 YFSETQ. Between the trimmed V and J ends, which lost 4 bases and 4 bases, there was a span of 14 bases. CDR3 DNA: TGCGCCAGCAGCCTACCGGACCTCGTCTATGGCTACACCTTC. Protein: CASSLPDLVYGYTF.

The genes are TRBV3-1 (or the pseudogene TRBV3-2) and TRBJ2-5; possible D gene TRBD2, 6 bases. Per the germline V gene, CDR1 is LGHDT and CDR2 is YNNKEL (reference sequence). Deletions cut 0 bases from V and 7 bases from J, with 18 bases between. The CDR3 runs to 16 residues. This CDR3 reads CASSQDFEFGRRTQYF. CDR3 DNA: TGTGCCAGCAGCCAAGATTTTGAGTTCGGGAGAAGGACCCAGTACTTC.

Only one count was recorded for this clone. The J gene is TRBJ2-7, the V gene TRBV12-3 or TRBV12-4; maybe TRBD2 (6 bases). V lost 7 bases and J lost 3, with 13 bases in between. The CDR3 covers 13 residues. This CDR3 reads CASTVTSGYEQYF. The CDR3 DNA is TGTGCCAGCACCGTGACTAGTGGCTACGAGCAGTACTTC.

The chain links TRBV10-2 to TRBJ2-7; 11 positions match TRBD1. The V segment lost 6 bases and the J segment 1 base; nucleotides outside the gene matches: 5. Germline CDR1 reads WSHSY; CDR2 reads SAAADI. CDR3 length: 15 residues. CDR3 bases: TGCGCCAGCAGGGACGGACAGGGGGCATCCTACGAGCAGTACTTC. Translated, it gives CASRDGQGASYEQYF.

On this clone: This same CDR3 is encoded by further DNA sequences in the sample. V and J are TRBV6-5 and TRBJ2-3, with D perhaps matching TRBD1 or TRBD2 (5 bases each). The germline CDR1 and CDR2 sequences are MNHEY and SVGAGI. With 0 bases removed from V and 0 bases from J, the gap between germline ends came to 7 bases. This CDR3 has 15 amino acids. In DNA form, the CDR3 reads TGTGCCAGCAGTTACTCGAGGGGAAGCACAGATACGCAGTATTTT. As protein: CASSYSRGSTDTQYF.